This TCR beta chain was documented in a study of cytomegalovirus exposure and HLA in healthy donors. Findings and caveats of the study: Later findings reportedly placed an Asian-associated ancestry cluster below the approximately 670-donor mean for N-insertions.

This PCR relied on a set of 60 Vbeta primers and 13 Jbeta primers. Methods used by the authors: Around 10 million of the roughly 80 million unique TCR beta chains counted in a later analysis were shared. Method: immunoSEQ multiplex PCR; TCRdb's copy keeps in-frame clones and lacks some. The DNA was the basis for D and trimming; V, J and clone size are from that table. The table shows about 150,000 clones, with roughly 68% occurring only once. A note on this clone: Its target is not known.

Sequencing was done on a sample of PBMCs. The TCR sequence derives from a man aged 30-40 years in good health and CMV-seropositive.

CDR3 region: CASGSSYEQYF. As DNA, the CDR3 is TGTGCCTCAGGTTCTTCATACGAGCAGTACTTC. V usage is TRBV11-3 and J usage is TRBJ2-7, with D uncertain. V dropped 11 bases and J dropped 4 bases, with 12 bases sitting between them. CDR1 SGHNT and CDR2 YENEEA come from the germline V gene. CDR3 length: 11 amino acids.